The sequence of this T cell receptor beta chain was determined in a study of spatial heterogeneity in lung cancer. Study background: Counts of TCR transcripts in tumor regions correlated strongly with a T cell module score (derived from matched bulk RNA-seq). Overall study findings and caveats: One measure, the expanded intratumoral alpha and beta TCR count, tracked tumor mutation counts. About 7.7% of tumor T cells for alpha chains and about 13% for beta chains were estimated to be covered.

The ends were cut back, 5 bases at V and 7 bases at J, with 17 bases in the middle. Germline V gene data show CDR1 as GTSNPN and CDR2 as SVGIG (reference sequence). CDR3 length: 14 residues. TCRdb redid the calling of the 5' RACE reads with MiXCR, one entry per CDR3 protein. The sample includes about 4,000 distinct CDR3 sequences, 39% of them seen just once. Specified time point: sample taken at primary tumor resection. No cell sorting; template was whole RNA from tumor, lung tissue or PBMC. As concerns this clonotype: What it recognizes is unknown.

The source of this sequence is a male donor with early-stage non-small cell lung cancer. This sample comprised lung tumor tissue, obtained at surgery. V and J are TRBV30 and TRBJ2-2; unclear D gene. The CDR3 DNA sequence: TGTGCCTGGGACACCAGGTCTAGGCGCGGGGAGCTGTTTTTT. Its translation is CAWDTRSRRGELFF. The entire variable domain, with the rest obtained from reference TRBV30 and TRBJ2-2, is as follows: SQTIHQWPATLVQPVGSPLSLECTVEGTSNPNLYWYRQAAGRGLQLLFYSVGIGQISSEVPQNLSASRPQDRQFILSSKKLLLSDSGFYLCAWDTRSRRGELFFGEGSRLTVL.